This T cell receptor beta chain was documented in a study of T cells in Graves' hyperthyroidism and ophthalmopathy. General study results and limits: Among clonotypes expanded in thyroid above 0.001, most were also found in blood. The model identified upcoming ophthalmopathy a median 6.5 months ahead of onset.

Using RNA transcripts as the source, TCR beta CDR3 regions were amplified. HTBI primers drove first-round RT-PCR of the TCR CDR3. MiXCR, run by TCRdb on the multiplex PCR reads, gives a single entry per CDR3 protein. The table includes 650,000 to 800,000 distinct CDR3 sequences, approximately 42% detected once. A note on this clonotype: The target antigen is unknown.

The germline V gene has CDR1 SNHLY and CDR2 FYNNEI. Trimming cost V 10 bases and J 9 bases; bases outside gene matches: 12. The CDR3 consists of 14 residues. The TCR was taken from an adult man with Graves' disease, either hyperthyroidism or ophthalmopathy (not recorded which). Sequenced input: peripheral blood or thyroid tissue (not recorded which). The chain combines TRBV2 with TRBJ1-5; 10 bases are a match to TRBD1. CDR3 coding DNA: TGTGCCACCAGCCGGGACAGGGGTATTGGGCCCCAGCATTTT. Its translation is CATSRDRGIGPQHF.